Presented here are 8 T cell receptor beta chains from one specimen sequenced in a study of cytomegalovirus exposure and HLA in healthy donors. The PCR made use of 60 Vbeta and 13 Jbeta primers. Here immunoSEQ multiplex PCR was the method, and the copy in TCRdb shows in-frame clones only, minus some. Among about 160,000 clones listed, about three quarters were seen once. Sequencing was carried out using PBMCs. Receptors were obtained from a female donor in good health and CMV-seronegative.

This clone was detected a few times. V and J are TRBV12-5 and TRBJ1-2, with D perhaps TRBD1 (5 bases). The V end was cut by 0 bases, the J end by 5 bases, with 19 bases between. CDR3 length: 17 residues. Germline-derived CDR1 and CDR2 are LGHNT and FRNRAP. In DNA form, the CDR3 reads TGTGCTAGTGGTTTGGTAAGCGTGGGCAGGGCCATTTATGGCTACACCTTC. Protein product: CASGLVSVGRAIYGYTF.

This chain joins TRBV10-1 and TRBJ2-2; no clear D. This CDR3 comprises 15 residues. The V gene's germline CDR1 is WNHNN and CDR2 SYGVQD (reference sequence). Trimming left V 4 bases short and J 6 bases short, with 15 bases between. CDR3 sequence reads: CASSGRIRASGELFF. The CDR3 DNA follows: TGCGCCAGCAGTGGCAGGATCCGTGCCTCCGGGGAGCTGTTTTTT.

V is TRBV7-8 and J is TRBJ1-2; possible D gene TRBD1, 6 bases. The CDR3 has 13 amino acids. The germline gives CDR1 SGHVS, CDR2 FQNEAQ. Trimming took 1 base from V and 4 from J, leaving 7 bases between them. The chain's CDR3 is CASSLGQVYGYTF. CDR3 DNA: TGTGCCAGCAGCTTAGGACAGGTCTATGGCTACACCTTC.

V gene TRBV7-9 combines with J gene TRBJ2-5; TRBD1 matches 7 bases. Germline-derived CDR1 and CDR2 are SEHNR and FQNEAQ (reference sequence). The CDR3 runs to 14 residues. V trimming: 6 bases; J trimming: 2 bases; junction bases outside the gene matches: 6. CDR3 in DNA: TGTGCCAGCAGGAGGACAGGACCGCAAGAGACCCAGTACTTC. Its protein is CASRRTGPQETQYF.

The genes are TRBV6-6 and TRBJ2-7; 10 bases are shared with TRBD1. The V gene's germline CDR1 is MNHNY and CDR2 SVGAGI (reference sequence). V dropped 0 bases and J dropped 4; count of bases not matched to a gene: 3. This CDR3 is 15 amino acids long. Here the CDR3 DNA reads TGTGCCAGCAGTTACTCGACAGGGGGCGGGTACGAGCAGTACTTC. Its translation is CASSYSTGGGYEQYF.

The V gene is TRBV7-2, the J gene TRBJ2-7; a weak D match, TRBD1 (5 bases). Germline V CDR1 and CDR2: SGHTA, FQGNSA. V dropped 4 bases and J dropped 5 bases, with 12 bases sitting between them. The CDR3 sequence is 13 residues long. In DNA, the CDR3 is TGTGCCAGCAGCTCGTACAGGAGAAACGAGCAGTACTTC. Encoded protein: CASSSYRRNEQYF.

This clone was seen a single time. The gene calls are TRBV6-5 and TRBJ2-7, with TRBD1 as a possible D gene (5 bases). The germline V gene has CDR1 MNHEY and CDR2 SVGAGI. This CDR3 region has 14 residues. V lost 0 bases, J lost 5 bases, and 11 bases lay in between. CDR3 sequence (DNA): TGTGCCAGCAGTTACTCCAGGGTTTACAACGAGCAGTACTTC. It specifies CASSYSRVYNEQYF.

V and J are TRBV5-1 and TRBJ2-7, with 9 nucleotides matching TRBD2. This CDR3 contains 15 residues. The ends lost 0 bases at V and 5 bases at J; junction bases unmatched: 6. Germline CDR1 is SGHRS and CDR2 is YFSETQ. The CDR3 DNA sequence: TGCGCCAGCAGCTTGGCGGCGGGAGGGCCCCACGAGCAGTACTTC. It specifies CASSLAAGGPHEQYF.